Following are 6 T cell receptor beta chains from one sample sequenced in a study of regulatory T cells in long-lasting Graves disease. Library construction for TCR beta used iRepertoire HTBI primers and Arm-PCR of CDR3 regions. TCRdb re-called the multiplex PCR reads with MiXCR, one entry per CDR3 protein. The repertoire holds fewer than 550,000 distinct CDR3 sequences, with around a fifth as singletons. Time point indicated: persistent/refractory GD, antithyroid drugs over 5 years with positive TRAb. The TCR library was made from RNA that had been extracted from PBMCs in TRIzol. The starting material was peripheral blood mononuclear cells (PBMCs), obtained when the disease was refractory, from a patient treated with antithyroid drugs. The receptors come from a female donor with Graves disease.

J is TRBJ2-1 and V is TRBV24-1, with D uncertain. Germline-derived CDR1 and CDR2 are KGHDR and SFDVKD. The CDR3 loop spans 11 amino acids. V shed 5 bases and J shed 2 bases, with 0 bases lying between them. CDR3 residues: CATSAYNEQFF. The CDR3 nucleotides read TGTGCCACCAGTGCCTACAATGAGCAGTTCTTC.

On this clonotype itself: This may come from a read error, since a much larger clone is one base off. The rearrangement uses TRBV7-2 and TRBJ2-7, with 8 bases identical to TRBD1. The CDR3 is made up of 14 amino acids. The germline CDR1 and CDR2 sequences are SGHTA and FQGNSA. CDR3 DNA sequence: TGTGCCAGCAGCTTTTCTGGACAGGGCTACGAGCGGTACTTC. Its protein product is CASSFSGQGYERYF.

This clonotype was seen repeatedly, ten times or more. The chain joins TRBV24-1 to TRBJ2-5; D gene ambiguous. In germline, CDR1 is KGHDR, CDR2 SFDVKD. Deletions cut 1 base from V and 3 bases from J, with 2 bases between. This CDR3 is built from 12 residues. Written as DNA, the CDR3 is TGTGCCACCAGTGATTTCAAAGAGACCCAGTACTTC. Its protein is CATSDFKETQYF.

This clonotype was counted ten times or more. The chain recombines TRBV11-2 with TRBJ2-5; 9 bases map to TRBD1. V lost 8 bases, J lost 5 bases, and 9 bases stayed unmatched. The CDR3 loop spans 14 amino acids. The germline gives CDR1 SGHAT, CDR2 FQNNGV. The DNA of the CDR3 is TGTGCCAGCGCCCAAACAGGGGGCGGTGAGACCCAGTACTTC. Its translation: CASAQTGGGETQYF. Complete variable domain (other parts from reference TRBV11-2 and TRBJ2-5): EAGVAQSPRYKIIEKRQSVAFWCNPISGHATLYWYQQILGQGPKLLIQFQNNGVVDDSQLPKDRFSAERLKGVDSTLKIQPAKLEDSAVYLCASAQTGGGETQYFGPGTRLLVL.

This clonotype was counted a few times. The CDR3 protein is CSARVPGTGNYNEQFF. The CDR3, as DNA: TGCAGTGCTAGAGTTCCCGGGACAGGGAATTACAATGAGCAGTTCTTC. This chain connects TRBV20-1 to TRBJ2-1; 9 bases fit TRBD1. The junction had 8 bases not matched to a gene; V was cut back by 1 base and J by 4 bases. CDR3 length: 16 amino acids. CDR1 and CDR2 (germline): DFQATT, SNEGSKA (reference sequence).

This clonotype was seen many times. This chain's CDR3 is CAGGRDQETQYF. The CDR3 coding sequence is TGTGCCGGCGGGCGGGACCAAGAGACCCAGTACTTC. The chain joins TRBV2 to TRBJ2-5, with D possibly TRBD2 on 5 matching bases. V lost 11 bases and J 0 bases, leaving 10 bases between the germline ends. Germline CDR1 SNHLY, CDR2 FYNNEI. The CDR3 covers 12 residues.